Below are 5 T cell receptor beta chains sequenced from a single sample in a study of T-cell memory formation after mild COVID-19. TCRdb re-called the 5' RACE reads with MiXCR, one entry per CDR3 protein. The table records 400,000 to 500,000 distinct CDR3 sequences, approximately 24% of them present only once. Sequenced sample: PBMCs or a T cell subset sorted from them (not recorded which). These TCRs come from an adult woman who had mild COVID-19 (a few samples of this study predate the infection). Cell type and time point are not known.

This chain joins TRBV6-5 and TRBJ1-5; unclear D gene. Germline CDR1 reads MNHEY; CDR2 reads SVGAGI. CDR3 length equals 14 residues. V was shortened by 8 bases and J by 0 bases, with 11 bases between the two germline ends. The CDR3 here is CASSARISNQPQHF. The CDR3, as DNA: TGTGCCAGCTCGGCCAGAATTAGCAATCAGCCCCAGCATTTT.

V and J are TRBV20-1 and TRBJ2-7; D is possibly TRBD1 (6 bases). The CDR3 has 12 residues. Trimming took off 5 bases at V and 5 bases at J, with 13 bases between the two ends. The V gene's germline CDR1 is DFQATT and CDR2 SNEGSKA (reference sequence). The CDR3 DNA sequence: TGCAGTGCTGAAGGACAGCCCGACGAGCAGTACTTC. Protein: CSAEGQPDEQYF.

The rearrangement uses TRBV4-1 and TRBJ2-2; TRBD1 might be the D (6 bases). V shed 3 bases and J shed 2 bases, with 10 bases lying between them. CDR3 length: 15 residues. The V gene's germline CDR1 is MGHRA and CDR2 YSYEKL. In DNA, the CDR3 is TGCGCCAGCAGCCAGACGGGACAAAACACCGGGGAGCTGTTTTTT. It specifies CASSQTGQNTGELFF.

This chain joins TRBV5-6 and TRBJ1-2; D gene uncertain. This CDR3 spans 13 amino acids. Deletions cut 0 bases from V and 3 bases from J, with 6 bases between. Germline V gene data show CDR1 as SGHDT and CDR2 as YYEEEE. In nucleotides, the CDR3 is TGTGCCAGCAGCTTGGGAGAGTACTATGGCTACACCTTC. It encodes CASSLGEYYGYTF.

The rearrangement uses TRBV20-1 and TRBJ1-2, with a possible D match to TRBD1 (5 bases). Germline values: CDR1 DFQATT, CDR2 SNEGSKA (reference sequence). CDR3 length: 12 amino acids. Trimming shortened V by 1 base and J by 5 bases, and 8 bases separated the two germline ends. CDR3 nucleotides: TGCAGTGCTAGAGGGGGCGAGTATGGCTACACCTTC. It is translated as CSARGGEYGYTF.